This T cell receptor (beta chain) was captured by sequencing in a study of OX40 agonist ivuxolimab in advanced cancers. Study context: Patients were given ivuxolimab, an antibody that agonizes OX40 (CD134). Broader study findings: Some of the lowest clonal expansion was seen in partial responders at 0.1-3.0 mg/kg. Antigen specificity remained undetermined for the expanded peripheral T cells.

Clones were sequenced by immunoSEQ multiplex PCR, and TCRdb holds only the in-frame ones, with some missing. The data show under 90,000 clones, 88% seen once. This CDR3 spans 12 amino acids. CDR1 and CDR2 from the germline V gene are ENHRY and SYGVKD. V shed 0 bases and J shed 7 bases, with 4 bases lying between them. As regards this clone: Antigen specificity is unknown.

Blood specimens came from baseline, cycle 4 day 1, and cycle 7 day 1. This specimen consisted of CD4+ or CD8+ T cells sorted from blood, obtained in a trial of the OX40 agonist ivuxolimab. This receptor was obtained from an adult with an advanced solid tumor such as melanoma, head and neck, liver or kidney cancer. The rearrangement uses TRBV10-3 and TRBJ2-1, with D unclear. CDR3 residues: CAISESSNEQFF. CDR3 DNA sequence: TGTGCCATCAGTGAGTCGTCTAATGAGCAGTTCTTC.